The clone carrying this T cell receptor beta chain was counted at least ten times. Germline V gene data show CDR1 as SNHLY and CDR2 as FYNNEI. The CDR3 is 17 amino acids. V shed 3 bases, J shed 6 bases, and the junction held 13 bases outside the gene matches. This sample is drawn from a study of patients and donors after allogeneic stem cell transplantation. TCRdb used MiXCR to reprocess the RT-PCR reads, holding one entry per CDR3 protein. The repertoire holds about a million distinct CDR3 sequences, with about a sixth as singletons. The chain joins TRBV2 to TRBJ2-1; 8 nucleotides line up with TRBD2. The sequence was obtained from a human donor who was either an allogeneic HSCT recipient or a stem cell or donor lymphocyte infusion donor (not recorded which). It is not recorded whose cells these are; they may come from a transplant donor. Sequenced: blood, either unsorted or a sorted T cell fraction (not recorded which). CDR3 protein: CASSDGLAGLPINEQFF. In nucleotides, the CDR3 is TGTGCCAGCAGTGACGGCCTAGCGGGTCTCCCCATCAATGAGCAGTTCTTC.